Included here is one TCR beta chain sequence, with context. Measured with immunoSEQ multiplex PCR; TCRdb has only the in-frame clones, and not every one. The profile covers 50,000 or so clones, with 75% to 95% appearing a single time and approximately 1.2% taken by the ten largest. The CDR3 sequence is 18 residues long. The V gene end was trimmed by 4 bases and the J gene end by 8 bases; junction bases not matched to a gene: 17. The germline gives CDR1 SGHRS, CDR2 YFSETQ. The sample comes from a study of T cell changes during pregnancy in multiple sclerosis. The chain links TRBV5-1 to TRBJ2-1, with 11 bases aligning to TRBD2. Sequenced here: peripheral blood, sampled after pregnancy. This TCR was recovered from a female donor in good health, enrolled as a control in a pregnancy study. CDR3 bases: TGCGCCAGCAGCACGAACATAGCGGGGGGGCCGCTTGCCGATGAGCAGTTCTTC. This gives the protein CASSTNIAGGPLADEQFF.